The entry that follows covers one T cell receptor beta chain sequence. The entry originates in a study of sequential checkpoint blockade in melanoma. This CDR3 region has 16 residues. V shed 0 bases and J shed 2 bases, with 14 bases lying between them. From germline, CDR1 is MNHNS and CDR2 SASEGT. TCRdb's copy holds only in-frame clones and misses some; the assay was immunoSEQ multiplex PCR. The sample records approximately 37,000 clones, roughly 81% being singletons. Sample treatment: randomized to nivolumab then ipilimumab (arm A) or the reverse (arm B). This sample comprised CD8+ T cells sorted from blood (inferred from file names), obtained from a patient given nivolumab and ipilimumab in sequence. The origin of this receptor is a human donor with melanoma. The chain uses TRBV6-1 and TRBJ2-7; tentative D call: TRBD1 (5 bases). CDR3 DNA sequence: TGTGCCAGCAGTGAAGCCGTCCAGGGAACACCCTACGAGCAGTACTTC. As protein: CASSEAVQGTPYEQYF.